Listed here are 26 T cell receptor beta chains from one sample, sequenced in a study of cytomegalovirus exposure and HLA in healthy donors. Primers included in the PCR were 60 Vbeta and 13 Jbeta primers. Repertoires were generated with immunoSEQ multiplex PCR, while TCRdb's copy carries only in-frame clones and drops some. This sample lists some 130,000 clones; its ten largest clones have 1.5% to 1.8%. The sequenced sample consisted of PBMCs. Receptors originate from a woman between 40 and 50 years old in good health and CMV-seronegative.

This chain links TRBV4-3 with TRBJ2-1; 8 bases are a match to TRBD2. Per germline, CDR1 LGHNA and CDR2 YSLEER. V gave up 0 bases and J gave up 10 bases; unmatched junction bases: 11. The CDR3 length is 16 residues. The CDR3 DNA reads TGCGCCAGCAGCCAAGATATTACTAGCGGTTACGGGGAGCAGTTCTTC. Its protein is CASSQDITSGYGEQFF.

The chain joins TRBV10-3 to TRBJ2-7, with 11 bases that match TRBD1. J was trimmed by 7 bases and V by 6 bases; bases with no gene match: 8. CDR1 is ENHRY and CDR2 is SYGVKD in the germline V gene. The CDR3 totals 14 residues. CDR3: CAIRGTGGLREQYF. In nucleotides, the CDR3 is TGTGCCATCAGGGGGACAGGGGGATTACGGGAGCAGTACTTC.

The chain recombines TRBV12-2 with TRBJ1-6. TRBV12-2 is described as a pseudogene. The CDR3 loop spans 18 amino acids. The CDR3 sequence is CASRLALGRDSYNSPLHF. CDR3 DNA: TGTGCAAGTCGCTTAGCCCTTGGGAGGGATTCCTATAATTCACCCCTCCACTTT.

The chain employs TRBV2 and TRBJ1-1; 7 bases map to TRBD1. J was trimmed by 0 bases and V by 6 bases; bases with no gene match: 7. The CDR3 sequence is 15 residues long. Germline values: CDR1 SNHLY, CDR2 FYNNEI. CDR3 DNA: TGTGCCAGCAGCCTACAGGGGATCATGAACACTGAAGCTTTCTTT. Encoded protein: CASSLQGIMNTEAFF.

The V and J genes are TRBV28 and TRBJ1-5, with TRBD1 as a possible D gene (5 bases). Trimming cost V 6 bases and J 5 bases, with 5 bases left between them. The CDR3 loop spans 11 amino acids. Germline-derived CDR1 and CDR2 are MDHEN and SYDVKM. In DNA form, the CDR3 reads TGTGCCAGCAGAGGGGATCAGCCCCAGCATTTT. Translated, it gives CASRGDQPQHF.

The CDR3 loop is CASSPRTDEQYF. Here the CDR3 DNA reads TGTGCCAGCAGCCCCAGGACAGACGAGCAGTACTTC. The chain couples TRBV7-9 to TRBJ2-5, with D tentatively TRBD1 (6 bases). The end of the DNA fits TRBJ2-7 better, so the J call may be wrong. The CDR3 loop spans 12 amino acids. Germline lookup yields CDR1 SEHNR and CDR2 FQNEAQ (reference sequence).

The chain employs TRBV5-1 and TRBJ2-2; 7 bases fit TRBD1. In germline, CDR1 is SGHRS, CDR2 YFSETQ. Unmatched junction bases numbered 3, after V lost 3 bases and J lost 1 base. CDR3 size: 15 residues. The CDR3 DNA reads as TGCGCCAGCAGCTACAGGGGAATGAACACCGGGGAGCTGTTTTTT. Protein: CASSYRGMNTGELFF. Full variable domain (outside the CDR3, taken from reference TRBV5-1 and TRBJ2-2): KAGVTQTPRYLIKTRGQQVTLSCSPISGHRSVSWYQQTPGQGLQFLFEYFSETQRNKGNFPGRFSGRQFSNSRSEMNVSTLELGDSALYLCASSYRGMNTGELFFGEGSRLTVL.

J is TRBJ2-7 and V is TRBV11-2, with 7 bases aligning to TRBD1. Germline V gene data show CDR1 as SGHAT and CDR2 as FQNNGV. Trimming cost V 7 bases and J 1 base; bases outside gene matches: 13. The CDR3 totals 16 residues. Written as DNA, the CDR3 is TGTGCCAGCACCTCCCCTGGGACAGTTCCTTCCTACGAGCAGTACTTC. Protein: CASTSPGTVPSYEQYF.

The chain recombines TRBV7-3 with TRBJ2-3; the match to TRBD2 covers 8 bases. Unmatched junction bases numbered 5, after V lost 5 bases and J lost 4 bases. This CDR3 contains 14 residues. CDR1 is SGHTA and CDR2 is FQGTGA in the germline V gene. The CDR3 loop reads CASSQTSAADTQYF. CDR3 DNA sequence: TGTGCCAGCAGCCAGACTAGCGCGGCAGATACGCAGTATTTT.

The chain joins TRBV7-3 to TRBJ1-1, with 9 bases lining up with TRBD1. CDR3 length: 14 amino acids. The junction had 2 bases not matched to a gene; V was cut back by 2 bases and J by 4 bases. The germline gives CDR1 SGHTA, CDR2 FQGTGA. The chain's CDR3 is CASSLPTGGTEAFF. The CDR3 coding sequence is TGTGCCAGCAGCTTACCGACAGGGGGCACTGAAGCTTTCTTT.

The chain joins TRBV9 to TRBJ1-1; 10 bases agree with TRBD1. CDR1 is SGDLS, CDR2 YYNGEE, per germline. This CDR3 is 15 amino acids long. The trim removed 2 bases at V and 5 bases at J, leaving 6 bases unmatched. The CDR3 DNA reads TGTGCCAGCAGCGTCTCGGGACAGGGGAGGACTGAAGCTTTCTTT. Its protein is CASSVSGQGRTEAFF. The full variable domain, with the rest looked up from reference TRBV9 and TRBJ1-1, is DSGVTQTPKHLITATGQRVTLRCSPRSGDLSVYWYQQSLDQGLQFLIQYYNGEERAKGNILERFSAQQFPDLHSELNLSSLELGDSALYFCASSVSGQGRTEAFFGQGTRLTVV.

The genes are TRBV18 and TRBJ2-5, with 8 bases identical to TRBD2. The J call may be incorrect, as the DNA end agrees better with TRBJ2-7. The CDR3 is made up of 14 amino acids. Germline V gene data show CDR1 as KGHSH and CDR2 as LQKENI. CDR3 nucleotide sequence: TGTGCCAGCTCCCCAGCGGGGGAACGCGACGAGCAGTACTTC. As protein: CASSPAGERDEQYF.

The chain recombines TRBV10-3 with TRBJ2-3; 9 positions match TRBD1. The CDR3 runs to 15 residues. Trimming took 2 bases from V and 8 from J; bases not matched to a gene: 8. Germline CDR1 ENHRY, CDR2 SYGVKD. The CDR3 region has the DNA TGTGCCATCAGTGAGGGGGACAGGGAAGGGGGTACGCAGTATTTT. This sequence encodes CAISEGDREGGTQYF.

The chain recombines TRBV6-1 with TRBJ1-5; 7 nucleotides match TRBD1. The ends lost 2 bases at V and 3 bases at J; junction bases unmatched: 10. CDR1 and CDR2 from the germline V gene are MNHNS and SASEGT. This CDR3 has 17 amino acids. CDR3 in DNA: TGTGCCAGCAGTGAACTCCCGGGACAGCCATACAATCAGCCCCAGCATTTT. Encoded protein: CASSELPGQPYNQPQHF.

Details on this clone: Other nucleotide sequences from this sample produce the same CDR3. The J gene is TRBJ1-1, the V gene TRBV11-3; weak D call: TRBD1 (5 bases). Trimming took off 3 bases at V and 1 base at J, with 6 bases between the two ends. CDR3 length equals 13 residues. CDR1 is SGHNT and CDR2 is YENEEA in the germline V gene. The CDR3 region is CASSFTGNTEAFF. DNA of the CDR3: TGTGCCAGCAGCTTCACAGGGAACACTGAAGCTTTCTTT.

The rearrangement links TRBV18 to TRBJ1-2, with D possibly being TRBD1 (6 bases). This CDR3 has 18 amino acids. V was clipped by 1 base and J by 2 bases, with 20 bases between them. Germline CDR1 is KGHSH and CDR2 is LQKENI. In nucleotides, the CDR3 is TGTGCCAGCTCACCACTAAATAGGATAAAGGGGGTGAACTATGGCTACACCTTC. Its protein is CASSPLNRIKGVNYGYTF.

For the CDR3, the DNA is TGTGCTAGGGGACAGAGTGGTTTGCCGGACTATGGCTACACCTTC. It encodes CARGQSGLPDYGYTF. This chain joins TRBV12-5 and TRBJ1-2, with TRBD1 matching over 7 bases. This CDR3 region has 15 residues. V shed 9 bases, J shed 3 bases, and the junction held 13 bases outside the gene matches. The V gene's germline CDR1 is LGHNT and CDR2 FRNRAP.

The chain has TRBV9 and TRBJ1-1, with TRBD1 as a possible D gene (6 bases). The CDR3 is 15 residues long. The V end lost 6 bases, the J end lost 0 bases, and 15 bases lay between the germline ends. Germline V gives CDR1 SGDLS, CDR2 YYNGEE. CDR3 bases: TGTGCCAGCAAATTGGACAGCGAGGTGAACACTGAAGCTTTCTTT. Its translation is CASKLDSEVNTEAFF. Variable domain in full (rest from reference TRBV9 and TRBJ1-1): DSGVTQTPKHLITATGQRVTLRCSPRSGDLSVYWYQQSLDQGLQFLIQYYNGEERAKGNILERFSAQQFPDLHSELNLSSLELGDSALYFCASKLDSEVNTEAFFGQGTRLTVV.

The chain joins TRBV7-2 to TRBJ1-6, with D unclear. V was clipped by 2 bases and J by 6 bases, with 14 bases between them. The length of the CDR3 is 16 residues. The germline V gene has CDR1 SGHTA and CDR2 FQGNSA. CDR3 in amino acids: CASSLLNSGSNSPLHF. CDR3 nucleotide sequence: TGTGCCAGCAGCTTACTTAACAGTGGCTCTAATTCACCCCTCCACTTT.

The chain joins TRBV4-3 to TRBJ2-7; weak D call: TRBD2 (6 bases). Per germline, CDR1 LGHNA and CDR2 YSLEER. The CDR3 is made up of 14 amino acids. Trimming took off 2 bases at V and 2 bases at J, with 10 bases between the two ends. The CDR3 sequence is CASSQLEGPYEQYF. In DNA form, the CDR3 reads TGCGCCAGCAGCCAACTGGAGGGACCCTACGAGCAGTACTTC.

The chain links TRBV5-4 to TRBJ2-7; TRBD1 matches 8 bases. In germline, CDR1 is SGHNT, CDR2 YYREEE (reference sequence). The CDR3 is 15 residues long. The junction had 6 bases not matched to a gene; V was cut back by 2 bases and J by 2 bases. In DNA, the CDR3 is TGTGCCAGCAGCTTTGGACAGGGTAACACCTACGAGCAGTACGTC. This gives the protein CASSFGQGNTYEQYV.

The V and J genes are TRBV19 and TRBJ2-2, with D maybe TRBD1 (6 bases). The CDR3 has 15 residues. Trimming left V 7 bases short and J 0 bases short, with 12 bases between. Per germline, CDR1 LNHDA and CDR2 SQIVND (reference sequence). DNA for the CDR3: TGTGCCAGTACATCGGGACAAACGAACACCGGGGAGCTGTTTTTT. Amino acids: CASTSGQTNTGELFF.

The chain is built from TRBV7-2 and TRBJ1-5; 8 nucleotides match TRBD1. V was pared by 5 bases and J by 7 bases, with 4 bases of the junction left unmatched. The germline gives CDR1 SGHTA, CDR2 FQGNSA. This CDR3 contains 13 residues. Here the CDR3 reads CASSTDRAQPQHF. CDR3 nucleotides: TGTGCCAGCAGCACGGACAGGGCCCAGCCCCAGCATTTT.

V and J are TRBV7-8 and TRBJ1-3; a possible D gene is TRBD1 (6 bases). The ends were cut back, 4 bases at V and 3 bases at J, with 25 bases in the middle. This CDR3 region has 19 residues. Looked up from germline, CDR1 is SGHVS and CDR2 is FQNEAQ. CDR3: CASSSRDISLLTYGNTIYF. The CDR3 nucleotides are TGTGCCAGCAGCTCGAGGGACATTAGCCTTCTCACTTATGGAAACACCATATATTTT. The complete variable domain, with remaining parts taken from reference TRBV7-8 and TRBJ1-3, reads GAGVSQSPRYKVAKRGQDVALRCDPISGHVSLFWYQQALGQGPEFLTYFQNEAQLDKSGLPSDRFFAERPEGSVSTLKIQRTQQEDSAVYLCASSSRDISLLTYGNTIYFGEGSWLTVV.

CDR3 sequence (DNA): TGTGCCAGCAGCCCGCGGACAGGGGACACCGGGGAGCTGTTTTTT. It encodes CASSPRTGDTGELFF. The chain couples TRBV5-5 to TRBJ2-2; 9 bases are shared with TRBD1. CDR1 SGHKS and CDR2 YYEKEE come from the germline V gene (reference sequence). V shed 4 bases, J shed 3 bases, and the junction held 4 bases outside the gene matches. CDR3 size: 15 residues. The full variable domain, completed using reference TRBV5-5 and TRBJ2-2, is DAGVTQSPTHLIKTRGQQVTLRCSPISGHKSVSWYQQVLGQGPQFIFQYYEKEERGRGNFPDRFSARQFPNYSSELNVNALLLGDSALYLCASSPRTGDTGELFFGEGSRLTVL.

The V and J genes are TRBV10-3 and TRBJ2-1; possible D gene TRBD1, 5 bases. The CDR3 runs to 14 residues. V lost 0 bases and J lost 5, with 8 bases in between. Germline values: CDR1 ENHRY, CDR2 SYGVKD. The CDR3: CAISESGLDNEQFF. CDR3 DNA: TGTGCCATCAGTGAGTCGGGGCTTGACAATGAGCAGTTCTTC.